This T cell receptor beta chain is drawn from a study of blood T cells in healthy people across ages. This clonotype turned up a few times. Primed by a sample-barcoded 5' primer and a J-beta primer mix, a second PCR proceeded for about 7 to 11 cycles. TCRdb re-called the 5' RACE reads through MiXCR, storing one row per CDR3 protein. The sample holds over 600,000 distinct CDR3 sequences, about half seen once. Looked up from germline, CDR1 is DFQATT and CDR2 is SNEGSKA (reference sequence). This CDR3 has 14 amino acids. Sample donors were healthy Caucasian individuals that came from Russia, aged roughly 6 to 100. Per-sample yields of isolated PBMCs were at least 6 million.

This TCR was sampled from a man older than 75 in good health. The sequenced material came from blood. This chain uses TRBV20-1 with TRBJ2-1; maybe TRBD2 (5 bases). The better agreement between TRBJ2-7 and the DNA end casts doubt on the J call. CDR3 loop: CSAIRTFSYNEQYF. DNA of the CDR3: TGCAGTGCTATAAGGACTTTCTCCTACAATGAGCAGTACTTC.